Listed here are 16 T cell receptor beta chains from one sample, sequenced in a study of T cells after yellow fever vaccination. One entry per CDR3 protein results from TCRdb running MiXCR on the 5' RACE reads. Of about 350,000 distinct CDR3 sequences in the sample, roughly 8% were seen once. Specimen: PBMCs, collected about 49 days after the first yellow fever vaccination. The receptors shown here come from a man aged 18 to 29 who received the YFV17D yellow fever vaccine.

The sample holds many counts of this clonotype. The chain links TRBV5-1 to TRBJ1-3; a weak D match, TRBD1 (5 bases). The CDR3 length is 16 residues. With 4 bases removed from V and 2 bases from J, the gap between germline ends came to 16 bases. Germline-derived CDR1 and CDR2 are SGHRS and YFSETQ. CDR3 protein: CASSVDPGTPGNTIYF. Here the CDR3 DNA reads TGCGCCAGCAGCGTGGACCCCGGGACCCCTGGAAACACCATATATTTT.

This clonotype was detected a few times. This sequence joins TRBV18 and TRBJ1-6; D unresolved. V was clipped by 2 bases and J by 0 bases, with 11 bases between them. The germline V gene has CDR1 KGHSH and CDR2 LQKENI. This CDR3 is 17 amino acids long. DNA for the CDR3: TGTGCCAGCTCACCAAGGGAAGGTGGCTCCTATAATTCACCCCTCCACTTT. Its protein product is CASSPREGGSYNSPLHF.

The CDR3 spells CASTPGQPATQYF. The CDR3 nucleotides read TGTGCCAGCACCCCGGGCCAACCAGCCACGCAGTATTTT. This chain joins TRBV6-6 and TRBJ2-3; no firm D call. Germline-derived CDR1 and CDR2 are MNHNY and SVGAGI (reference sequence). This CDR3 comprises 13 residues. V was shortened by 7 bases and J by 9 bases, with 17 bases between the two germline ends.

This clonotype was found many times. The chain couples TRBV12-3 or TRBV12-4 to TRBJ2-1; unclear D gene. V lost 10 bases, J lost 5 bases, and 9 bases lay in between. The CDR3 is made up of 11 amino acids. This CDR3 is CATDRDNEQFF. DNA for the CDR3: TGTGCCACCGACCGGGACAATGAGCAGTTCTTC.

The chain carries TRBV5-5 and TRBJ1-1, with D uncertain. CDR3 length equals 14 residues. Trimming left V 5 bases short and J 1 base short, with 12 bases between. Germline CDR1 is SGHKS and CDR2 is YYEKEE (reference sequence). CDR3 amino acids: CASRLTQTNTEAFF. As DNA, the CDR3 is TGTGCCAGCAGGCTTACACAGACGAACACTGAAGCTTTCTTT. Full variable domain (outside the CDR3, taken from reference TRBV5-5 and TRBJ1-1): DAGVTQSPTHLIKTRGQQVTLRCSPISGHKSVSWYQQVLGQGPQFIFQYYEKEERGRGNFPDRFSARQFPNYSSELNVNALLLGDSALYLCASRLTQTNTEAFFGQGTRLTVV.

This clonotype was seen more than once but under ten times. The V call is TRBV20-1, the J call TRBJ2-7, with 7 bases aligning to TRBD1. The V segment lost 5 bases and the J segment 3 bases; nucleotides outside the gene matches: 7. The germline gives CDR1 DFQATT, CDR2 SNEGSKA (reference sequence). This CDR3 is built from 13 residues. CDR3 DNA sequence: TGCAGTGCTTCCCAACAGGGGTTCTACGAGCAGTACGTC. This gives the protein CSASQQGFYEQYV.

V is TRBV29-1 and J is TRBJ1-2; perhaps TRBD1 as D (5 bases). The CDR3 has 13 residues. Trimming removed 0 bases from V and 3 bases from J, with 8 bases in between. In germline, CDR1 is SQVTM, CDR2 ANQGSEA. CDR3 protein: CSVEDRVDYGYTF. In DNA, the CDR3 is TGCAGCGTTGAAGACAGGGTTGACTATGGCTACACCTTC.

The chain combines TRBV5-6 with TRBJ2-3; 11 bases line up with TRBD2. Germline V gene lookup returns CDR1 SGHDT and CDR2 YYEEEE. The CDR3 is 16 amino acids. Trimming at V came to 4 bases and at J to 1 base, leaving 5 bases not matched to a gene. CDR3 nucleotides: TGTGCCAGCAGCCCTCGGACTAGCGGGCGCACAGATACGCAGTATTTT. It translates to CASSPRTSGRTDTQYF. Using reference TRBV5-6 and TRBJ2-3 for the parts outside the CDR3, the full variable domain is DAGVTQSPTHLIKTRGQQVTLRCSPKSGHDTVSWYQQALGQGPQFIFQYYEEEERQRGNFPDRFSGHQFPNYSSELNVNALLLGDSALYLCASSPRTSGRTDTQYFGPGTRLTVL.

The V and J genes are TRBV19 and TRBJ1-5; D is unclear. Germline V gene sequence: CDR1 LNHDA, CDR2 SQIVND (reference sequence). V was clipped by 1 base and J by 0 bases, with 4 bases between them. There are 14 residues in the CDR3. CDR3 protein: CASSIGTSNQPQHF. CDR3 DNA: TGTGCCAGTAGTATAGGCACTAGCAATCAGCCCCAGCATTTT.

In its sample, this clonotype was seen a few times. The gene calls are TRBV5-1 and TRBJ2-5; 8 positions match TRBD2. With V trimmed by 6 bases and J by 4 bases, 17 bases remained unmatched. The CDR3 runs to 17 residues. Germline V gene sequence: CDR1 SGHRS, CDR2 YFSETQ. The CDR3 nucleotides read TGCGCCAGCAATCTGGGTACTAGCGGCCAGCCCCCAGAGACCCAGTACTTC. This translates into CASNLGTSGQPPETQYF.

In this sample, this clonotype turned up many times. The CDR3 nucleotides are TGCGCCAGCAGCCAACACCCAGGACAGGGGGGTAGAAGAGATACGCAGTATTTT. This translates into CASSQHPGQGGRRDTQYF. This chain uses TRBV4-3 with TRBJ2-3, with 10 bases aligning to TRBD1. J lost 5 bases, V lost 2 bases, and 13 bases had no gene match. CDR3 length equals 18 residues. The germline V gene has CDR1 LGHNA and CDR2 YSLEER.

This clonotype was counted a few times. V gene TRBV12-3 or TRBV12-4 combines with J gene TRBJ1-1; D may be TRBD1 (6 bases). Trimming cost V 6 bases and J 5 bases, with 16 bases left between them. The CDR3 loop spans 14 amino acids. The CDR3 spells CASSPQGRKTEAFF. CDR3 DNA sequence: TGTGCCAGCAGCCCACAGGGTCGGAAGACTGAAGCTTTCTTT.

This clonotype was recorded a few times. This chain uses TRBV12-3 or TRBV12-4 with TRBJ2-7, with D unresolved. This CDR3 region has 15 residues. Trimming cost V 3 bases and J 3 bases, with 15 bases left between them. The CDR3 loop reads CASSFGPNLIYEQYV. The CDR3 DNA sequence: TGTGCCAGCAGTTTCGGTCCCAACCTGATCTACGAGCAGTACGTC.

This clonotype was counted only a few times. The gene calls are TRBV7-9 and TRBJ2-3, with 8 bases aligning to TRBD2. This CDR3 is 13 amino acids long. Germline V CDR1 and CDR2: SEHNR, FQNEAQ (reference sequence). The J segment lost 11 bases and the V segment lost 3 bases, leaving 7 bases of the junction unmatched. The CDR3 sequence is CASSLEAGALQYF. In DNA, the CDR3 is TGTGCCAGCAGCTTGGAAGCGGGGGCACTGCAGTATTTT.

This clonotype was recorded a few times. The genes are TRBV18 and TRBJ2-5; D remains ambiguous. The CDR3 extends over 15 amino acids. The V gene lost 4 bases and the J gene lost 0 bases, with 12 bases spanning the gap. Germline-derived CDR1 and CDR2 are KGHSH and LQKENI. The CDR3: CASSRVPEYQETQYF. CDR3 in DNA: TGTGCCAGCTCACGGGTCCCGGAGTACCAAGAGACCCAGTACTTC.

DNA for the CDR3: TGCGCCAGCAGCTTGTTCGATTACACTGAAGCTTTCTTT. Translating gives CASSLFDYTEAFF. The gene calls are TRBV5-1 and TRBJ1-1, with D uncertain. Germline loops: CDR1 SGHRS, CDR2 YFSETQ. The CDR3 totals 13 residues. V lost 1 base and J lost 3, with 7 bases in between.